Shown below are 25 T cell receptor beta chains from a single sample sequenced in a study of blood T cells in healthy people across ages (dated by TCRdb to 2014 to 2015). Library creation used 5' RACE. Sequenced on an Illumina HiSeq 2500. A second PCR of roughly 7 to 11 cycles was performed with a sample-barcoded 5' primer and a J-beta primer mix. Clones were called with MiXCR by TCRdb after fastp trimmed the public reads at Q25, and only in-frame beta chains were retained. Under each unique CDR3 protein, matching rows form one entry showing the most common genes and DNA. The table for this sample lists some 1.4 million distinct CDR3 sequences; roughly 45% of them were counted only once. The ten largest clones take up 7.9% of the sample. The sequencing input was blood. Receptor source: a woman younger than 30 in good health.

The CDR3 loop reads CASSPHLSRGGNNEQFF. The CDR3 DNA reads as TGTGCCAGCAGCCCACACTTATCTCGCGGGGGAAATAATGAGCAGTTCTTC. J is TRBJ2-1 and V is TRBV9, with 7 positions matching TRBD2. V shed 4 bases, J shed 7 bases, and the junction held 17 bases outside the gene matches. This CDR3 is built from 17 residues. Germline V gene sequence: CDR1 SGDLS, CDR2 YYNGEE. The complete variable domain, with remaining parts taken from reference TRBV9 and TRBJ2-1, reads DSGVTQTPKHLITATGQRVTLRCSPRSGDLSVYWYQQSLDQGLQFLIQYYNGEERAKGNILERFSAQQFPDLHSELNLSSLELGDSALYFCASSPHLSRGGNNEQFFGPGTRLTVL.

The genes are TRBV9 and TRBJ2-3; no firm D call. CDR3 length: 12 residues. V shed 6 bases and J shed 1 base, with 6 bases lying between them. Germline CDR1 is SGDLS and CDR2 is YYNGEE. CDR3 sequence: CASNFGTDTQYF. CDR3 nucleotides: TGTGCCAGCAATTTCGGCACAGATACGCAGTATTTT.

The rearrangement uses TRBV6-5 and TRBJ2-5; 9 bases line up with TRBD1. The end of the DNA aligns better with TRBJ2-7, so the J call may be wrong. The CDR3 runs to 14 residues. The germline V gene has CDR1 MNHEY and CDR2 SVGAGI. CDR3 loop: CASSYGTGMYEQYF. The DNA for the CDR3 is TGTGCCAGCAGTTACGGGACAGGGATGTACGAGCAGTACTTC.

CDR3 protein: CASSSRGGRDRGGHNYGYTF. Here the CDR3 DNA reads TGTGCCAGCAGCTCTAGAGGGGGCCGGGACAGGGGGGGCCATAACTATGGCTACACCTTC. The genes are TRBV7-2 and TRBJ1-2, with 11 positions matching TRBD1. This CDR3 has 20 amino acids. The V gene's germline CDR1 is SGHTA and CDR2 FQGNSA. After removal of 4 bases from V and 1 base from J, the junction contained 17 bases not matched to a gene.

This clonotype came up a few times. This chain connects TRBV6-6 to TRBJ2-1; 12 bases align to TRBD2. The CDR3 extends over 15 amino acids. Germline-derived CDR1 and CDR2 are MNHNY and SVGAGI (reference sequence). The trim removed 2 bases at V and 6 bases at J, leaving 2 bases unmatched. In DNA, the CDR3 is TGTGCCAGCAGTTACCTAGCGGGGGGGCTCAATGAGCAGTTCTTC. Protein product: CASSYLAGGLNEQFF.

This clonotype appeared a few times. This chain connects TRBV29-1 to TRBJ1-2; TRBD1 agrees at 7 bases. This CDR3 contains 11 residues. V was pared by 6 bases and J by 8 bases, with 6 bases of the junction left unmatched. The germline V gene has CDR1 SQVTM and CDR2 ANQGSEA. The CDR3 spells CSVDRDSGYTF. CDR3 DNA sequence: TGCAGCGTGGACCGGGACAGCGGCTACACCTTC.

The CDR3 sequence is CSARESGGLSYNEQYF. The CDR3, as DNA: TGCAGTGCTAGAGAAAGCGGGGGGTTATCCTACAATGAGCAGTACTTC. V and J are TRBV20-1 and TRBJ2-5; 9 positions agree with TRBD2. The CDR3 is 16 amino acids. CDR1 and CDR2 (germline): DFQATT, SNEGSKA (reference sequence). V was clipped by 0 bases and J by 11 bases; unmatched bases: 16.

The chain uses TRBV6-4 and TRBJ2-5; D may be TRBD1 or TRBD2 (5 bases each). Trimming left V 5 bases short and J 7 bases short, with 14 bases between. CDR1 MRHNA and CDR2 SNTAGT come from the germline V gene. The CDR3 runs 13 residues. The CDR3 nucleotides read TGTGCCAGCAGTAAACTGGATGGGGGGACCCAGTACTTC. This codes for CASSKLDGGTQYF.

This clonotype was seen a handful of times. The V call is TRBV15, the J call TRBJ2-3; a possible D gene is TRBD2 (6 bases). Germline V gene sequence: CDR1 LNHNV, CDR2 YYDKDF (reference sequence). The CDR3 sequence is 16 residues long. V lost 4 bases to trimming and J lost 2 bases, with 16 bases between them. The CDR3 coding sequence is TGTGCCACCAGCACCCTTCTTGGGGGGAACACAGATACGCAGTATTTT. This gives the protein CATSTLLGGNTDTQYF.

This clonotype was observed a few times. The rearrangement links TRBV28 to TRBJ2-1, with D hard to call. Per germline, CDR1 MDHEN and CDR2 SYDVKM. Trimming cost V 5 bases and J 0 bases, with 8 bases left between them. This CDR3 is built from 14 residues. The CDR3 loop reads CASSRPSSYNEQFF. CDR3 in DNA: TGTGCCAGCAGTCGGCCGAGCTCCTACAATGAGCAGTTCTTC.

This sequence joins TRBV28 and TRBJ2-7, with D perhaps matching TRBD2 (5 bases). CDR1 is MDHEN and CDR2 is SYDVKM in the germline V gene. The ends were cut back, 7 bases at V and 4 bases at J, with 14 bases in the middle. This CDR3 is 13 amino acids long. The CDR3 reads CASTLAAGYEQYF. The CDR3 DNA follows: TGTGCCAGCACCCTGGCGGCGGGTTACGAGCAGTACTTC. Complete variable domain (other parts from reference TRBV28 and TRBJ2-7): DVKVTQSSRYLVKRTGEKVFLECVQDMDHENMFWYRQDPGLGLRLIYFSYDVKMKEKGDIPEGYSVSREKKERFSLILESASTNQTSMYLCASTLAAGYEQYFGPGTRLTVT.

This chain links TRBV12-3 or TRBV12-4 with TRBJ2-5; no clear D gene. The CDR3 covers 12 residues. V was clipped by 3 bases and J by 11 bases, with 13 bases between them. In DNA form, the CDR3 reads TGTGCCAGCAGTTTGGGGAACAATGAGCAGTACTTC. Its protein is CASSLGNNEQYF.

This chain joins TRBV6-2 or TRBV6-3 and TRBJ2-3; 11 positions agree with TRBD1. The trim removed 6 bases at V and 0 bases at J, leaving 14 bases unmatched. This CDR3 is 19 amino acids long. The germline V gene encodes CDR1 MNHEY and CDR2 SVGEGT. The CDR3, as DNA: TGTGCCAGCAGGACCCCGGGACAGGGGGTCGAAACTAGCACAGATACGCAGTATTTT. This gives the protein CASRTPGQGVETSTDTQYF.

The chain carries TRBV14 and TRBJ2-3; either TRBD1 or TRBD2 may supply D (5 bases each). The CDR3 has 13 residues. Trimming removed 4 bases from V and 9 bases from J, with 14 bases in between. Germline V CDR1 and CDR2: SGHDN, FVKESK. DNA for the CDR3: TGTGCCAGCAGCCGACCGGGGCCCCAGACGCAGTATTTT. Translated, it gives CASSRPGPQTQYF.

This clonotype occurred many times. This chain uses TRBV29-1 with TRBJ1-1; tentative D call: TRBD1 (6 bases). The CDR3 is 12 amino acids. Trimming cost V 7 bases and J 2 bases, with 11 bases left between them. The germline CDR1 and CDR2 sequences are SQVTM and ANQGSEA. In DNA, the CDR3 is TGCAGCGCGCTGGGGGCTAACACTGAAGCTTTCTTT. Translation: CSALGANTEAFF.

This chain's CDR3 is CASSDPFGQSTDTQYF. CDR3 coding DNA: TGTGCCAGCAGTGATCCGTTCGGACAGAGCACAGATACGCAGTATTTT. The J gene is TRBJ2-3, the V gene TRBV6-1; maybe TRBD1 (6 bases). The CDR3 is 16 residues long. V shed 3 bases and J shed 0 bases, with 13 bases lying between them. Germline V gene lookup returns CDR1 MNHNS and CDR2 SASEGT.

This chain connects TRBV20-1 to TRBJ2-7, with D perhaps TRBD1 (5 bases). V was shortened by 6 bases and J by 2 bases, with 14 bases between the two germline ends. CDR1 is DFQATT and CDR2 is SNEGSKA in the germline V gene (reference sequence). This CDR3 has 13 residues. CDR3: CSARAKVTYEQYF. CDR3 nucleotides: TGCAGTGCCAGGGCCAAAGTAACCTACGAGCAGTACTTC.

This clonotype was observed a few times. The rearrangement uses TRBV7-2 and TRBJ2-7; 11 positions agree with TRBD2. Germline CDR1 SGHTA, CDR2 FQGNSA. Trimming cost V 5 bases and J 7 bases; bases outside gene matches: 13. The CDR3 loop spans 16 amino acids. The CDR3 bases are TGTGCCAGCAGCGTCACCGGGACTAGCGGTTACAATGAGCAGTACTTC. It translates to CASSVTGTSGYNEQYF.

This clonotype was picked up a small number of times. This chain links TRBV5-5 with TRBJ1-5; no reliable D call. Trimming left V 2 bases short and J 4 bases short, with 16 bases between. This CDR3 is built from 16 residues. From germline, CDR1 is SGHKS and CDR2 YYEKEE (reference sequence). The CDR3 region has the DNA TGTGCCAGCAGCTTCCTCCGGGATCAGCCGAATCAGCCCCAGCATTTT. Encoded protein: CASSFLRDQPNQPQHF.

CDR3 sequence reads: CASRPGRTTYEQYF. In DNA, the CDR3 is TGTGCCAGCAGACCGGGACGGACGACCTACGAGCAGTACTTC. The V call is TRBV7-2, the J call TRBJ2-7, with D possibly being TRBD1 or TRBD2 (5 bases each). From germline, CDR1 is SGHTA and CDR2 FQGNSA. Deletions cut 6 bases from V and 2 bases from J, with 14 bases between. The CDR3 runs 14 residues.

The CDR3 nucleotides read TGTGCCAGCAGCTTGCAGACGTCTGGCTACACCTTC. Its protein is CASSLQTSGYTF. The chain combines TRBV7-9 with TRBJ1-2, with D unclear. The V end was cut by 3 bases, the J end by 7 bases, with 9 bases between. Germline CDR1 SEHNR, CDR2 FQNEAQ (reference sequence). This CDR3 is built from 12 residues.

As concerns this clonotype: One base away lies a much larger clone, so this may be a sequencing read error. The V gene is TRBV6-5, the J gene TRBJ2-7, with a tentative D call TRBD1 (6 bases). TRBJ2-5 explains the end of the DNA better; the J call may be wrong. The CDR3 is 15 amino acids. The V gene's germline CDR1 is MNHEY and CDR2 SVGAGI. The CDR3 region is CASSHQGQNQETQYF. CDR3 in DNA: TGTGCCAGCAGTCACCAAGGACAGAACCAAGAGACCCAGTACTTC.

The gene calls are TRBV7-9 and TRBJ2-1; 11 bases are shared with TRBD2. Germline CDR1 is SEHNR and CDR2 is FQNEAQ (reference sequence). The length of the CDR3 is 16 residues. V lost 4 bases to trimming and J lost 6 bases; unmatched junction nucleotides: 8. DNA of the CDR3: TGTGCCAGCAGCTCCCCGGGACTAGCGGACTCCAATGAGCAGTTCTTC. The encoded protein is CASSSPGLADSNEQFF.

This clonotype was seen more than once but under ten times. CDR3 bases: TGCAGTGCTAGGGAGGGGTACTCCTACAATGAGCAGTTCTTC. Amino acid sequence: CSAREGYSYNEQFF. V gene TRBV20-1 combines with J gene TRBJ2-1; TRBD2 might be the D (6 bases). Per the germline V gene, CDR1 is DFQATT and CDR2 is SNEGSKA (reference sequence). This CDR3 region has 14 residues. Deletions cut 3 bases from V and 0 bases from J, with 9 bases between.

Only a few counts were recorded for this clonotype. V is TRBV3-1 and J is TRBJ1-2; 7 bases align to TRBD1. The V gene's germline CDR1 is LGHDT and CDR2 YNNKEL (reference sequence). With V trimmed by 4 bases and J by 4 bases, 6 bases remained unmatched. The CDR3 is 14 residues long. CDR3 nucleotides: TGTGCCAGCAGCCCCTCACAGGGGTCCTATGGCTACACCTTC. Amino acid sequence: CASSPSQGSYGYTF.